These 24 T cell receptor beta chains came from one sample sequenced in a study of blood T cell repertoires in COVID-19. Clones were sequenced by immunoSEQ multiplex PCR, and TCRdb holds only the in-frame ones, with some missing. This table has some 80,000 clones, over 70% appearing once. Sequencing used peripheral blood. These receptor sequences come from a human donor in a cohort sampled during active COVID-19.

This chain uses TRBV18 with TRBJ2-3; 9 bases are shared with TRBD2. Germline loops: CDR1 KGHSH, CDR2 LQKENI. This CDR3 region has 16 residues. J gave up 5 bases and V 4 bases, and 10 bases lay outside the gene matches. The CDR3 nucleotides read TGTGCCAGCTCACGTACCTCAGCGGGGGGCGGAGATACGCAGTATTTT. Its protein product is CASSRTSAGGGDTQYF. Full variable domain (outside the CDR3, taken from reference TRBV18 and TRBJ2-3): NAGVMQNPRHLVRRRGQEARLRCSPMKGHSHVYWYRQLPEEGLKFMVYLQKENIIDESGMPKERFSAEFPKEGPSILRIQQVVRGDSAAYFCASSRTSAGGGDTQYFGPGTRLTVL.

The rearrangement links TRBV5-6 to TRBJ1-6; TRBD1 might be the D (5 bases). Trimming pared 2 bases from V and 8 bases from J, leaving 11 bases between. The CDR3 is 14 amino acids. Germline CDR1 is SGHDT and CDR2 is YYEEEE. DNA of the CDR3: TGTGCCAGCAGCTTAGGGGTAGTAGATTCACCCCTCCACTTT. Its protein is CASSLGVVDSPLHF.

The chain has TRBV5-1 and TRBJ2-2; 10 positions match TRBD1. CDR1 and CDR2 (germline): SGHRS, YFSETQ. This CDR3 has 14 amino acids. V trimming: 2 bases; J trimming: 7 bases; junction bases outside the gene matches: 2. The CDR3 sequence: CASSFDRGHGELFF. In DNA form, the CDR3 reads TGCGCCAGCAGCTTTGACAGGGGGCACGGGGAGCTGTTTTTT.

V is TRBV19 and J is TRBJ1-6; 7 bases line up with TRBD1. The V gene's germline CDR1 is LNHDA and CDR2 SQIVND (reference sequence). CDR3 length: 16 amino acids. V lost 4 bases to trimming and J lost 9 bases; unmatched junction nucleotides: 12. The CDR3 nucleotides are TGTGCCAGTAGTACCTCGCGACAGGGTTTCGGTTCACCCCTCCACTTT. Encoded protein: CASSTSRQGFGSPLHF.

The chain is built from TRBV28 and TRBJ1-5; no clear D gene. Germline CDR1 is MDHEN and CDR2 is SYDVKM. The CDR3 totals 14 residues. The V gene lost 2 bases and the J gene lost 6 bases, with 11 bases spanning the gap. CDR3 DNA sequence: TGTGCCAGCAGTTTAGGGCAATTCCGTCAGCCCCAGCATTTT. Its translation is CASSLGQFRQPQHF.

The CDR3, as DNA: TGTGCCAGCTCCATGGGAGGTCTGAATGAAAAACTGTTTTTT. Protein sequence: CASSMGGLNEKLFF. This chain links TRBV28 with TRBJ1-4; D gene unclear. Trimming left V 8 bases short and J 5 bases short, with 15 bases between. CDR1 is MDHEN, CDR2 SYDVKM, per germline. This CDR3 contains 14 residues. Complete variable domain (other parts from reference TRBV28 and TRBJ1-4): DVKVTQSSRYLVKRTGEKVFLECVQDMDHENMFWYRQDPGLGLRLIYFSYDVKMKEKGDIPEGYSVSREKKERFSLILESASTNQTSMYLCASSMGGLNEKLFFGSGTQLSVL.

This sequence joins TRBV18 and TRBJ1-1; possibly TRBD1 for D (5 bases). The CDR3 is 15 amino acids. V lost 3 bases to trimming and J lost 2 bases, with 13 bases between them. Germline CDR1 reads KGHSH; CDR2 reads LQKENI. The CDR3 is CASSPAPRENTEAFF. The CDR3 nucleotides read TGTGCCAGCTCACCCGCGCCCAGGGAAAACACTGAAGCTTTCTTT.

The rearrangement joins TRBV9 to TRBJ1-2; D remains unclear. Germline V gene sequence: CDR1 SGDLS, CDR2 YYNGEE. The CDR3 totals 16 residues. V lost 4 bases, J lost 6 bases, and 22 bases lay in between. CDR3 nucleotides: TGTGCCAGCAGCCCGAATCGAGGTGGGGAGGGAAATGGCTACACCTTC. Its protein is CASSPNRGGEGNGYTF. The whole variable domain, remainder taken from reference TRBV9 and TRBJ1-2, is DSGVTQTPKHLITATGQRVTLRCSPRSGDLSVYWYQQSLDQGLQFLIQYYNGEERAKGNILERFSAQQFPDLHSELNLSSLELGDSALYFCASSPNRGGEGNGYTFGSGTRLTVV.

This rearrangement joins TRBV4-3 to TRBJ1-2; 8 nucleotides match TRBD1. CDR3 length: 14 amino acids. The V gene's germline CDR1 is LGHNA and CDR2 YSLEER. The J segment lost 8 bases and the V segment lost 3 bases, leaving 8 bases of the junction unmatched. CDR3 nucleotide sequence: TGCGCCAGCAGCCACGCGGACAGGGTATCCGGCTACACCTTC. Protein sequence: CASSHADRVSGYTF.

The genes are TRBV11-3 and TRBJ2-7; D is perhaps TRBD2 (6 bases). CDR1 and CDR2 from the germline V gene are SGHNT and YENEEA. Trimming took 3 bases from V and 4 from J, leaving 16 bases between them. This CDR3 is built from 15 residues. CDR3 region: CASSFPLEGMYEQYF. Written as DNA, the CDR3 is TGTGCCAGCAGCTTCCCATTGGAGGGAATGTACGAGCAGTACTTC.

The CDR3 coding sequence is TGTGCCAGCAGCTTGCGACTAGGGCCTCATGAGCAGTTCTTC. Its protein is CASSLRLGPHEQFF. The genes are TRBV7-2 and TRBJ2-1; D may be TRBD2 (6 bases). The CDR3 length is 14 residues. Trimming left V 3 bases short and J 8 bases short, with 14 bases between. Germline CDR1 reads SGHTA; CDR2 reads FQGNSA.

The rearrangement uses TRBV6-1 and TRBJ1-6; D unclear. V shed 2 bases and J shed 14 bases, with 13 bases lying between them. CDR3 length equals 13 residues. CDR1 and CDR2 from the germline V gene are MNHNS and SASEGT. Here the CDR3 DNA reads TGTGCCAGCAGTGAAATCGACTTCGGCACCCTCCACTTT. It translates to CASSEIDFGTLHF.

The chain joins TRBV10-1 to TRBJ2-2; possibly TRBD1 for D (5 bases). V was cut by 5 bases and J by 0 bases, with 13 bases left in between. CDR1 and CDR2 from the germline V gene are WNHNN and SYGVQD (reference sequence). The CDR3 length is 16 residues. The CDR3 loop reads CASSTGTGANTGELFF. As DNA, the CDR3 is TGCGCCAGCAGTACTGGAACAGGCGCGAACACCGGGGAGCTGTTTTTT.

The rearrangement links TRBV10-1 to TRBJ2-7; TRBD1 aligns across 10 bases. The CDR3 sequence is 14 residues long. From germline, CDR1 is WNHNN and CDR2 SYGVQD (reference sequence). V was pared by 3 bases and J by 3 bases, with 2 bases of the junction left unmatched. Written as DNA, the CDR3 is TGCGCCAGCAGTGACGGGACAGGGGTCTACGAGCAGTACTTC. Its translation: CASSDGTGVYEQYF.

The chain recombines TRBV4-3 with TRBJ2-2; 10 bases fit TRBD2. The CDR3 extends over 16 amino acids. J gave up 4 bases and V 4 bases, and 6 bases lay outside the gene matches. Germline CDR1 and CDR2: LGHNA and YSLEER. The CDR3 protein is CASSRSLAGTTGELFF. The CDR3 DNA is TGCGCCAGCAGCCGATCACTAGCGGGGACCACCGGGGAGCTGTTTTTT.

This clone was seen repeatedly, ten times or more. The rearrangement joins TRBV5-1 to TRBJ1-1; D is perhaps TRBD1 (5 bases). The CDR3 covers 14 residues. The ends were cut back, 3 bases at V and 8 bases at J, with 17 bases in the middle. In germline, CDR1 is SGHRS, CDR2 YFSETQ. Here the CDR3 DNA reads TGCGCCAGCAGCTCCGAGGCAGGGCCCCTAGAAGCTTTCTTT. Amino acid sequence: CASSSEAGPLEAFF.

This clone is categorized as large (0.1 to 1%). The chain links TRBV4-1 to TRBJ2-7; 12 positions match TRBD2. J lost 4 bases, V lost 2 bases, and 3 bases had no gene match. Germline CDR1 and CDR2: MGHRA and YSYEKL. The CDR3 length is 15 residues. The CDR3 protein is CASSQLAGGPYEQYF. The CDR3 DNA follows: TGCGCCAGCAGCCAACTAGCGGGGGGGCCTTACGAGCAGTACTTC.

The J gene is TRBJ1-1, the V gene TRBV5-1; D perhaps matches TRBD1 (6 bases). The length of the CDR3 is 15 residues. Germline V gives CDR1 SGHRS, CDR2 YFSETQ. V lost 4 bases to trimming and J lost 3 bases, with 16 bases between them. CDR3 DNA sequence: TGCGCCAGCAGCCGGAGTCTTCCAGGGGACACTGAAGCTTTCTTT. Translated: CASSRSLPGDTEAFF.

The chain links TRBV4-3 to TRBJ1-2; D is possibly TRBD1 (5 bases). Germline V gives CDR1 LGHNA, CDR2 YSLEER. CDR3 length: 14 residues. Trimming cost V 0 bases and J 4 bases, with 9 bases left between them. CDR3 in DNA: TGCGCCAGCAGCCAAGACCGGGGGGTCTATGGCTACACCTTC. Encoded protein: CASSQDRGVYGYTF.

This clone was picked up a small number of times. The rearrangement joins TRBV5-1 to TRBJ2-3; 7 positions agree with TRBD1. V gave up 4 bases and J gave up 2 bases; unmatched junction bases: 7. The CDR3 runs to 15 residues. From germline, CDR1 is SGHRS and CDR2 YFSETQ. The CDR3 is CASSRDRANTDTQYF. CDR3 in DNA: TGCGCCAGCAGCCGAGACAGGGCCAACACAGATACGCAGTATTTT.

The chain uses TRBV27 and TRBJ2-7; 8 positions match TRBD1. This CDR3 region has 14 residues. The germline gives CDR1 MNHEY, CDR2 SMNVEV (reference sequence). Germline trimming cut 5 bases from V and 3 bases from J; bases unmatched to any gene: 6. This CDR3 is CASSPRGTGYEQYF. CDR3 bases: TGTGCCAGCAGTCCCCGTGGGACAGGCTACGAGCAGTACTTC.

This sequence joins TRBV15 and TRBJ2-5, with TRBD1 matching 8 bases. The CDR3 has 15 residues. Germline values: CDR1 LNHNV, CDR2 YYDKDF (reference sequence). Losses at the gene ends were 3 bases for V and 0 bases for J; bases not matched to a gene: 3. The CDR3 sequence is CATSSDRGDQETQYF. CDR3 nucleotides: TGTGCCACCAGCAGCGACAGGGGAGACCAAGAGACCCAGTACTTC.

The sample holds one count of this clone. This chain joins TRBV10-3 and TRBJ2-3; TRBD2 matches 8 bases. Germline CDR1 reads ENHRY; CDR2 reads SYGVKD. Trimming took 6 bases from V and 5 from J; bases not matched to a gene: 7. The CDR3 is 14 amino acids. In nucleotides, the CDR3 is TGTGCCATCAGCGGGGGGGCCGGGGTAGATACGCAGTATTTT. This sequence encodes CAISGGAGVDTQYF.

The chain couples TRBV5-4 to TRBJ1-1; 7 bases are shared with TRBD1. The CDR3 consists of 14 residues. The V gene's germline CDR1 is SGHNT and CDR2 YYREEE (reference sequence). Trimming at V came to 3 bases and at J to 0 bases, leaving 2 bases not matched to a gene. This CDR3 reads CASSWTGMNTEAFF. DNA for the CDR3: TGTGCCAGCAGCTGGACAGGCATGAACACTGAAGCTTTCTTT.